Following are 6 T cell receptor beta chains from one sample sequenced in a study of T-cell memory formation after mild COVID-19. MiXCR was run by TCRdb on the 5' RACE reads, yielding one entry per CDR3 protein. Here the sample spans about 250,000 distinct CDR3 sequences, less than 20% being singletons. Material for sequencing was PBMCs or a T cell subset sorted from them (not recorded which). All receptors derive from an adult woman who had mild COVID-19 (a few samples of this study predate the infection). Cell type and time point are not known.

CDR3 residues: CSARVQGIGGYGYTF. The DNA for the CDR3 is TGCAGTGCTAGGGTGCAGGGAATTGGCGGCTATGGCTACACCTTC. The genes are TRBV20-1 and TRBJ1-2, with D tentatively TRBD1 (5 bases). CDR1 is DFQATT and CDR2 is SNEGSKA in the germline V gene (reference sequence). CDR3 length: 15 amino acids. V was shortened by 3 bases and J by 4 bases, with 18 bases between the two germline ends.

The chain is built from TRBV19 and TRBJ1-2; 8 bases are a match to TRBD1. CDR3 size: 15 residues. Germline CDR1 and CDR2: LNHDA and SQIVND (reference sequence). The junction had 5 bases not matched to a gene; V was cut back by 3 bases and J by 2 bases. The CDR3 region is CASSIGQGANYGYTF. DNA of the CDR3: TGTGCCAGTAGTATCGGGCAGGGGGCAAACTATGGCTACACCTTC.

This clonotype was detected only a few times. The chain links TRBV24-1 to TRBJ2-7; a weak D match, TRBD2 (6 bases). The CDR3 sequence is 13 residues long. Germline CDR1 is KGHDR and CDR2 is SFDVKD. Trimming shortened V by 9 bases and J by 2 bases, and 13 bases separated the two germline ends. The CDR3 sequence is CATGDSGAYEQYF. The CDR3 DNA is TGTGCCACCGGGGACTCGGGAGCCTACGAGCAGTACTTC.

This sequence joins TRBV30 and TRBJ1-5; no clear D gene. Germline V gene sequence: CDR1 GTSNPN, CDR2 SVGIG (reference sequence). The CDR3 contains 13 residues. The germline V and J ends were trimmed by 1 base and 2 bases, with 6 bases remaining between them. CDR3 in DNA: TGTGCCTGGAGTGCCTCAGGCAATCAGCCCCAGCATTTT. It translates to CAWSASGNQPQHF.

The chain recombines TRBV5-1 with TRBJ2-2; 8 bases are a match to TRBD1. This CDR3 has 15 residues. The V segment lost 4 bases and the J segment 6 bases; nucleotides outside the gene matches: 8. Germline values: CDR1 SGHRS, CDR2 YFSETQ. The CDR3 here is CASSPQGARAGELFF. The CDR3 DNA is TGCGCCAGCAGCCCCCAGGGGGCGCGGGCCGGGGAGCTGTTTTTT.

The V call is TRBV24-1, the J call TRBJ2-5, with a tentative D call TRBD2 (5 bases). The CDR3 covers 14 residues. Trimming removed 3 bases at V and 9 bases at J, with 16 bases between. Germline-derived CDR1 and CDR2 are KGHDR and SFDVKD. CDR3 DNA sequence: TGTGCCACCAGTGATGCCACGGTCCAGAGGGCCCAGTACTTC. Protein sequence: CATSDATVQRAQYF.